This T cell receptor (beta chain) emerged from a study of T cell responses to AZD1222 COVID-19 vaccine. Of note for this clone: What it binds is unknown.

The repertoire was sequenced with immunoSEQ multiplex PCR; TCRdb's copy has only in-frame clones and lacks some. The sample records some 120,000 clones, about 92% being singletons. The CDR3 loop spans 16 amino acids. Trimming stripped 0 bases from V and 2 bases from J, with 11 bases between. Per the germline V gene, CDR1 is SGHDT and CDR2 is YYEEEE. Study findings and constraints: It was only after the peak T cell response that any repertoires were sampled. White British people made up most donors, females outnumbered males, and clonal diversity was possibly underestimated.

This specimen consisted of peripheral blood, obtained 28 days after the second AZD1222 dose. The sequence was obtained from an adult who received the AZD1222 COVID-19 vaccine. The rearrangement joins TRBV5-6 to TRBJ2-2, with D maybe TRBD2 (6 bases). CDR3 amino acids: CASSLGVAVNTGELFF. In DNA, the CDR3 is TGTGCCAGCAGCTTGGGGGTAGCGGTAAACACCGGGGAGCTGTTTTTT.